These 23 T cell receptor beta chains share one sample of origin, sequenced in a study of T cell responses to AZD1222 COVID-19 vaccine. The protocol was immunoSEQ multiplex PCR, while the TCRdb copy is restricted to in-frame clones and leaves out a portion. The table includes under 150,000 clones, 88% detected once. Source: peripheral blood, taken on day 0 of MenACWY control vaccination. These receptors were collected from an adult in good health.

This clone is a singleton in its sample. This rearrangement joins TRBV7-8 to TRBJ1-2; weak D call: TRBD1 (5 bases). The CDR3 runs 13 residues. In germline, CDR1 is SGHVS, CDR2 FQNEAQ. Trimming stripped 5 bases from V and 4 bases from J, with 11 bases between. The CDR3 DNA is TGTGCCAGCAGCCGGGGACTGAGCTATGGCTACACCTTC. Translated, it gives CASSRGLSYGYTF.

The chain employs TRBV7-9 and TRBJ2-7; D ambiguous. This CDR3 has 11 residues. V was trimmed by 5 bases and J by 7 bases, leaving 9 bases between them. Germline values: CDR1 SEHNR, CDR2 FQNEAQ (reference sequence). CDR3 region: CASSKVEEQYF. For the CDR3, the DNA is TGTGCCAGCAGCAAAGTGGAGGAGCAGTACTTC.

This chain connects TRBV28 to TRBJ1-2, with 8 bases that match TRBD1. In germline, CDR1 is MDHEN, CDR2 SYDVKM. The CDR3 covers 16 residues. The junction had 10 bases not matched to a gene; V was cut back by 4 bases and J by 3 bases. CDR3 DNA: TGTGCCAGCAGTTCCCCCAGGGGGCGGAAGGACTATGGCTACACCTTC. Protein product: CASSSPRGRKDYGYTF.

This clone was recorded only once. V is TRBV5-6 and J is TRBJ2-1; TRBD2 matches 8 bases. After removal of 0 bases from V and 3 bases from J, the junction contained 5 bases not matched to a gene. Looked up from germline, CDR1 is SGHDT and CDR2 is YYEEEE. The CDR3 length is 16 residues. CDR3 sequence: CASSLGGSGNYNEQFF. The CDR3 nucleotides are TGTGCCAGCAGCTTGGGTGGTAGCGGGAACTACAATGAGCAGTTCTTC.

The gene calls are TRBV12-3 or TRBV12-4 and TRBJ2-5; D may be TRBD1 (5 bases). Trimming shortened V by 7 bases and J by 4 bases, and 13 bases separated the two germline ends. This CDR3 region has 13 residues. The CDR3 here is CASTTTVGETQYF. Here the CDR3 DNA reads TGTGCCAGCACCACGACAGTAGGAGAGACCCAGTACTTC.

The chain employs TRBV27 and TRBJ2-7; the D call may be TRBD1 or TRBD2 (5 bases each). This CDR3 has 15 residues. Between the trimmed V and J ends, which lost 5 bases and 5 bases, there was a span of 19 bases. CDR1 and CDR2 (germline): MNHEY, SMNVEV (reference sequence). CDR3 residues: CASSLAGTGVHEQYF. The DNA for the CDR3 is TGTGCCAGCAGTCTAGCCGGGACCGGGGTCCACGAGCAGTACTTC.

This sequence joins TRBV4-2 and TRBJ2-3; 7 bases are a match to TRBD1. V dropped 6 bases and J dropped 2; count of bases not matched to a gene: 14. Germline values: CDR1 LGHNA, CDR2 YNFKEQ. The CDR3 loop spans 17 amino acids. For the CDR3, the DNA is TGTGCCAGCAGTAAAACCGGGACAGTCGACCCCACAGATACGCAGTATTTT. Its protein is CASSKTGTVDPTDTQYF.

The rearrangement links TRBV28 to TRBJ1-2; D possibly corresponds to TRBD1 (6 bases). CDR1 is MDHEN, CDR2 SYDVKM, per germline. The CDR3 has 15 amino acids. V gave up 10 bases and J gave up 8 bases, with 26 bases separating them. The DNA of the CDR3 is TGTGCCACCCTCGACAGGAGGAATCGCTTCGTCGGCTACACCTTC. It is translated as CATLDRRNRFVGYTF.

The chain joins TRBV9 to TRBJ1-6; TRBD1 agrees at 9 bases. CDR3 length equals 15 residues. The germline V gene has CDR1 SGDLS and CDR2 YYNGEE. Losses at the gene ends were 1 base for V and 6 bases for J; bases not matched to a gene: 2. CDR3 residues: CASSVTGQGNSPLHF. CDR3 DNA: TGTGCCAGCAGCGTAACGGGACAGGGTAATTCACCCCTCCACTTT.

The gene calls are TRBV11-1 and TRBJ2-1; 7 nucleotides align to TRBD1. The CDR3 extends over 16 amino acids. Germline values: CDR1 SGHAT, CDR2 FQDESV (reference sequence). Trimming took 6 bases from V and 3 from J; bases not matched to a gene: 11. The DNA of the CDR3 is TGTGCCAGCAGATCTTCCGGGACAGAAGTCTACAATGAGCAGTTCTTC. Protein product: CASRSSGTEVYNEQFF.

This chain connects TRBV6-5 to TRBJ1-5, with 9 bases identical to TRBD1. CDR3 length equals 14 residues. V lost 10 bases and J lost 1; bases outside the gene matches: 5. Germline lookup yields CDR1 MNHEY and CDR2 SVGAGI. CDR3 amino acids: CATSGQGSNQPQHF. The CDR3 DNA reads TGTGCCACTTCCGGACAGGGGAGCAATCAGCCCCAGCATTTT.

V and J are TRBV30 and TRBJ1-1, with 9 bases lining up with TRBD1. Trimming at V came to 4 bases and at J to 8 bases, leaving 8 bases not matched to a gene. This CDR3 spans 13 amino acids. CDR1 and CDR2 (germline): GTSNPN, SVGIG (reference sequence). The CDR3 DNA is TGTGCCTGGAAGCGACAGGGGGTTACCGAAGCTTTCTTT. Amino acid sequence: CAWKRQGVTEAFF. The entire variable domain, with the rest obtained from reference TRBV30 and TRBJ1-1, is as follows: SQTIHQWPATLVQPVGSPLSLECTVEGTSNPNLYWYRQAAGRGLQLLFYSVGIGQISSEVPQNLSASRPQDRQFILSSKKLLLSDSGFYLCAWKRQGVTEAFFGQGTRLTVV.

The chain recombines TRBV15 with TRBJ2-5; 14 bases line up with TRBD2. J was trimmed by 5 bases and V by 9 bases; bases with no gene match: 5. Germline-derived CDR1 and CDR2 are LNHNV and YYDKDF (reference sequence). The CDR3 consists of 14 residues. This CDR3 is CATGGLAGVETQYF. The CDR3, as DNA: TGTGCCACGGGGGGACTAGCGGGAGTTGAGACCCAGTACTTC.

This clone appeared a single time. The chain employs TRBV2 and TRBJ1-5; a possible D gene is TRBD1 (6 bases). This CDR3 is built from 13 residues. CDR1 is SNHLY and CDR2 is FYNNEI in the germline V gene. V lost 9 bases and J lost 11, with 20 bases in between. The CDR3 DNA reads TGTGCCAGTAACAGGGAGGATGACGGGGCCCAGCATTTT. This codes for CASNREDDGAQHF.

The chain uses TRBV11-2 and TRBJ2-7; 9 bases line up with TRBD2. Germline lookup yields CDR1 SGHAT and CDR2 FQNNGV. J lost 3 bases, V lost 0 bases, and 3 bases had no gene match. This CDR3 has 15 residues. The CDR3 region has the DNA TGTGCCAGCAGCTTAGAGCTAGCGGGAAACTACGAGCAGTACTTC. This gives the protein CASSLELAGNYEQYF. Using reference TRBV11-2 and TRBJ2-7 for the parts outside the CDR3, the full variable domain is EAGVAQSPRYKIIEKRQSVAFWCNPISGHATLYWYQQILGQGPKLLIQFQNNGVVDDSQLPKDRFSAERLKGVDSTLKIQPAKLEDSAVYLCASSLELAGNYEQYFGPGTRLTVT.

This chain uses TRBV19 with TRBJ1-5, with D maybe TRBD1 (5 bases). Germline V gene sequence: CDR1 LNHDA, CDR2 SQIVND (reference sequence). V lost 3 bases and J 6 bases, leaving 9 bases between the germline ends. There are 13 residues in the CDR3. The chain's CDR3 is CASSMGPSQPQHF. The CDR3 DNA sequence: TGTGCCAGTAGTATGGGGCCGTCTCAGCCCCAGCATTTT.

The gene calls are TRBV4-1 and TRBJ1-6; D ambiguous. V was clipped by 5 bases and J by 0 bases, with 5 bases between them. The CDR3 covers 14 residues. Germline CDR1 reads MGHRA; CDR2 reads YSYEKL. Here the CDR3 DNA reads TGCGCCAGCAGCGATCGCTCCTATAATTCACCCCTCCACTTT. It specifies CASSDRSYNSPLHF.

The chain employs TRBV28 and TRBJ2-3; TRBD2 agrees at 11 bases. In germline, CDR1 is MDHEN, CDR2 SYDVKM. This CDR3 has 14 residues. V trimming: 3 bases; J trimming: 5 bases; junction bases outside the gene matches: 1. The CDR3 nucleotides are TGTGCCAGCAGTTTCCTAGCGGGAGGAGATACGCAGTATTTT. Its translation: CASSFLAGGDTQYF.

This CDR3 reads CASTLGGEETQYF. DNA for the CDR3: TGTGCCAGCACCCTGGGCGGGGAAGAGACCCAGTACTTC. The rearrangement joins TRBV28 to TRBJ2-5; D might be TRBD2 (6 bases). Trimming took 7 bases from V and 3 from J, leaving 12 bases between them. The germline V gene has CDR1 MDHEN and CDR2 SYDVKM. The CDR3 consists of 13 residues.

The rearrangement links TRBV11-3 to TRBJ2-7; D may be TRBD2 (5 bases). V lost 1 base and J 0 bases, leaving 10 bases between the germline ends. The CDR3 sequence is 15 residues long. CDR1 and CDR2 (germline): SGHNT, YENEEA. In nucleotides, the CDR3 is TGTGCCAGCAGCTTAGGAGGGCTCAGCTCCTACGAGCAGTACTTC. It yields the protein CASSLGGLSSYEQYF.

The gene calls are TRBV3-1 (or the pseudogene TRBV3-2) and TRBJ2-7, with D possibly being TRBD2 (6 bases). Trimming stripped 0 bases from V and 2 bases from J, with 11 bases between. This CDR3 is 15 amino acids long. The V gene's germline CDR1 is LGHDT and CDR2 YNNKEL (reference sequence). DNA of the CDR3: TGTGCCAGCAGCCAAGACGGGAGTGTTACCTACGAGCAGTACTTC. Its protein product is CASSQDGSVTYEQYF.

The sample holds a few counts of this clone. The same CDR3 also results from other DNA sequences found in this sample. The chain couples TRBV30 to TRBJ1-5; D is undetermined. This CDR3 comprises 13 residues. Trimming pared 3 bases from V and 0 bases from J, leaving 6 bases between. In germline, CDR1 is GTSNPN, CDR2 SVGIG (reference sequence). The DNA of the CDR3 is TGTGCCTGGAGCCCCAGTAGCAATCAGCCCCAGCATTTT. It encodes CAWSPSSNQPQHF.

This clone came up once. The genes are TRBV5-1 and TRBJ2-4, with D perhaps TRBD2 (6 bases). V was clipped by 4 bases and J by 7 bases, with 15 bases between them. CDR3 length: 14 amino acids. The V gene's germline CDR1 is SGHRS and CDR2 YFSETQ. The CDR3 loop reads CASSLGTSANIQYF. The DNA of the CDR3 is TGCGCCAGCAGCCTCGGGACTTCGGCGAACATTCAGTACTTC.